This T cell receptor beta chain was identified in a study of T cells of healthy individuals. This CDR3 comprises 16 residues. Trimming left V 5 bases short and J 2 bases short, with 17 bases between. CDR1 and CDR2 from the germline V gene are SGHTA and FQGNSA. TCRdb reprocessed the 5' RACE reads with MiXCR, giving one entry per CDR3 protein. The sample shows more than 85,000 distinct CDR3 sequences, approximately 18% of them seen only once. This chain joins TRBV7-2 and TRBJ2-3; TRBD1 might be the D (5 bases). The source is a human donor in good health. The CDR3 bases are TGTGCCAGCAGCCTAGGGTTGTCAGGGCTCACAGATACGCAGTATTTT. Its translation: CASSLGLSGLTDTQYF.